This T cell receptor (beta chain) was identified in a study of cytomegalovirus exposure and HLA in healthy donors. Germline V gives CDR1 MNHEY, CDR2 SVGAGI. This CDR3 is built from 15 residues. The trim removed 2 bases at V and 2 bases at J, leaving 5 bases unmatched. The PCR had 60 Vbeta and 13 Jbeta primers. Sequenced by immunoSEQ multiplex PCR; TCRdb stores in-frame clones only, minus some. Among around 300,000 clones listed, just over 70% were seen once. This chain links TRBV6-5 with TRBJ2-7, with 8 bases fitting TRBD1. This clonotype was sampled from a female donor in good health and CMV-seronegative. Source material: PBMCs. CDR3: CASSYRGQEPYEQYF. CDR3 coding DNA: TGTGCCAGCAGTTACAGGGGACAGGAACCCTACGAGCAGTACTTC.